A selection of T cell receptor beta chains follows, all from one sample in a study of cytomegalovirus exposure and HLA in healthy donors. Only in-frame clones appear in the TCRdb table, and some are missing; sequencing was by immunoSEQ multiplex PCR. The sample has just over 200,000 clones, 82% seen once. The source material was PBMCs. The receptors originated from a middle-aged woman in good health and CMV-seronegative. Both conserved end residues are part of each CDR3. Each record gives: J gene, V gene, D gene, clone size, CDR3 protein, CDR3 DNA. D genes are given only for firm matches. For some rows the clone size is stated as once, few or many, or as a class when expanded; others skip it.

TRBJ2-7	TRBV30	NA	NA	CAWSTGGVSYEQYF	TGTGCCTGGAGTACAGGAGGGGTTTCCTACGAGCAGTACTTC
TRBJ2-7	TRBV2	NA	NA	CASSRTASYEQYF	TGTGCCAGCAGTAGGACAGCGAGCTACGAGCAGTACTTC
TRBJ2-7	TRBV11-2	TRBD2	NA	CASRGSGHAGYF	TGTGCCAGCAGGGGTAGCGGGCACGCCGGGTACTTC
TRBJ2-7	TRBV2	NA	NA	CASSPDRRREQYF	TGTGCCAGCAGCCCCGACAGGCGCAGAGAGCAGTACTTC
TRBJ1-2	TRBV29-1	NA	NA	CSADTGIYGYTF	TGCAGCGCAGACACAGGGATCTATGGCTACACCTTC
TRBJ2-1	TRBV29-1	TRBD2	NA	CSVRTSGYNEQFF	TGCAGCGTCCGGACTAGCGGCTACAATGAGCAGTTCTTC
TRBJ1-4	TRBV7-9	NA	once	CASSPTSTDTNEKLFF	TGTGCCAGCAGCCCAACTTCGACAGACACTAATGAGAAACTGTTTTTT
TRBJ2-2	TRBV28	NA	NA	CASSFGGGDTGELFF	TGTGCCAGCAGTTTCGGAGGGGGCGACACCGGGGAGCTGTTTTTT
TRBJ1-4	TRBV30	NA	NA	CAWSVQNEKLFF	TGTGCCTGGAGTGTACAGAATGAAAAACTGTTTTTT
TRBJ1-2	TRBV5-8	NA	once	CASSPQGYNYGYTF	TGTGCCAGCAGCCCACAGGGTTATAACTATGGCTACACCTTC
TRBJ1-1	TRBV9	TRBD1	NA	CATGTGVNTEAFF	TGTGCCACCGGGACAGGGGTGAACACTGAAGCTTTCTTT
TRBJ2-7	TRBV5-1	TRBD2	NA	CASSGRLAGGTSYEQYF	TGCGCCAGCAGCGGGCGTCTAGCGGGAGGGACTTCCTACGAGCAGTACTTC
TRBJ2-2	TRBV9	TRBD2	NA	CASSVVPSGVGELFF	TGTGCCAGCAGCGTAGTGCCTAGCGGTGTCGGGGAGCTGTTTTTT
TRBJ1-5	TRBV19	NA	NA	CASSTRGFSNQPQHF	TGTGCCAGTAGCACCAGGGGTTTTAGCAATCAGCCCCAGCATTTT
TRBJ2-1	TRBV5-1	TRBD2	NA	CASSLLAGVEHEQFF	TGCGCCAGCAGCTTACTAGCGGGAGTTGAACACGAGCAGTTCTTC
TRBJ1-1	TRBV2	NA	NA	CASSQRVAEAFF	TGTGCCAGCAGTCAGCGGGTAGCTGAAGCTTTCTTT
TRBJ2-3	TRBV10-1	NA	NA	CASSPGSADTQYF	TGCGCCAGCAGTCCAGGTTCCGCAGATACGCAGTATTTT
TRBJ1-1	TRBV5-6	TRBD1	NA	CASSFRVRGLPEAFF	TGTGCCAGCAGCTTTAGGGTCAGGGGGTTACCTGAAGCTTTCTTT
TRBJ1-1	TRBV19	NA	NA	CASSPHMGAGTEAFF	TGTGCCAGTAGTCCCCACATGGGGGCGGGCACTGAAGCTTTCTTT
TRBJ2-5	TRBV30	TRBD1	NA	CAHGTGLSAQYF	TGTGCCCACGGGACAGGCCTTTCGGCCCAGTACTTC
TRBJ2-1	TRBV19	TRBD1	NA	CASSSGQGGEREQFF	TGTGCCAGTAGTTCGGGACAGGGTGGAGAGCGCGAGCAGTTCTTC
TRBJ1-3	TRBV2	TRBD1	NA	CASSVDRGQGNTIYF	TGTGCCAGCAGCGTCGACAGGGGGCAAGGAAACACCATATATTTT
TRBJ2-7	TRBV11-2	NA	NA	CASSPDRTYEQYF	TGTGCCAGCAGCCCCGACAGGACCTACGAGCAGTACTTC
TRBJ2-7	TRBV7-9	TRBD2	NA	CASSQGLAGVPYEQYF	TGTGCCAGCAGCCAGGGACTAGCGGGAGTCCCCTACGAGCAGTACTTC
TRBJ2-7	TRBV7-9	NA	NA	CASSPPADYEQYF	TGTGCCAGCAGCCCTCCTGCGGACTACGAGCAGTACTTC
TRBJ2-7	TRBV6-1	NA	once	CATRLANTYEQYF	TGTGCCACCAGGCTAGCGAACACCTACGAGCAGTACTTC
TRBJ2-1	TRBV2	NA	NA	CASSEGYRAGYNEQFF	TGTGCCAGCAGTGAAGGGTACAGGGCCGGCTACAATGAGCAGTTCTTC
TRBJ1-2	TRBV5-1	TRBD1	NA	CASSARDREYGYTF	TGCGCCAGCAGCGCACGGGACAGGGAATATGGCTACACCTTC
TRBJ1-5	TRBV6-6	TRBD1	NA	CASSYSIGRGSQPQHF	TGTGCCAGCAGTTACTCGATAGGCAGGGGGAGTCAGCCCCAGCATTTT
TRBJ1-1	TRBV18	NA	NA	CASSQQESTEAFF	TGTGCCAGCTCACAACAGGAGTCCACTGAAGCTTTCTTT